This T cell receptor beta chain appears in the sequencing data of a study of prognosis after radiotherapy for stage I lung cancer (TCRdb year 2021). With regard to the full study: Between early 2018 and early 2019, under 20 patients with stage I NSCLC were enrolled in Nanjing, China. The cohort was made up of around 13 men and 6 or 7 women, with a median age of around 74 years and an age range of 53 to 84 years. About 20% of the 19 patients developed distant metastases after SBRT, at a median of approximately 7 months; the other 15 showed no significant progression. On tumor histology, about 12 patients had adenocarcinoma and 6 to 8 had squamous cell carcinoma. SBRT was delivered in 3 to 5 fractions with a biologically effective dose of at least 100 Gy, and image-guided IMRT or VMAT was used for delivery. SBRT was not combined with any concurrent therapy in any patient. The study profiled peripheral blood TCR beta repertoires from stage I NSCLC patients before and after stereotactic body radiotherapy and related them to distant failure. The study sequenced some 38 blood samples from roughly 20 patients, one before and one after SBRT per patient. All patients were considered medically inoperable, owing to comorbidities in 11 to 12 and refusal of surgery in 6 or 7. More than twelve of the patients presented with newly diagnosed primary stage I lung tumors; four to six had oligometastatic NSCLC following surgical resection of the primary tumor.

What the study reported, not specific to this receptor: Limitations of the study included a small cohort and short follow-up, and the study findings need independent validation. Post-SBRT Shannon entropy and its change from baseline were lower in patients who developed distant metastases; baseline Shannon entropy was not associated with metastases. Whether the expanded TCR clones were tumor-specific was not determined. Differences in TRBV and TRBJ usage frequencies by metastasis status were reportedly observed in two V genes at baseline and in several V and two J genes after SBRT. After SBRT, the count of unique TCR clones dropped from a median of approximately 10,000 beforehand to more than 6,000 afterward (Wilcoxon paired P=0.011). No adjustment for multiple comparisons was applied to any of the reported P values.

Two rounds of multiplex PCR were used to amplify the TCR beta CDR3 region from genomic DNA. The first PCR round used primers specific to each TRBV and TRBJ gene, and the primer sequences were filed in Chinese patent CN105087789A. Universal primers were used in the second PCR round. The Roche High Pure PCR Template Preparation Kit was used to extract genomic DNA from frozen PBMCs. Libraries were sequenced paired-end with 151 bp reads on an Illumina HiSeq 3000. From the authors' description of their analysis: Raw reads lacking the multiplex PCR primer sequences were removed with CutAdapt. High-quality paired reads were merged into contigs with PEAR. TRB V, D and J gene segments were assigned to each contig with MiXCR by alignment to reference sequences. To remove sequencing errors, CDR3 sequences were clustered according to base quality and sequence similarity. Diversity was calculated as Shannon entropy divided by the natural log of the number of productive TCR sequences. One minus Shannon entropy divided by the natural log of the number of unique clonotypes was used as the definition of clonality. Progression-free survival cut-offs for repertoire metrics were chosen using the Youden index of ROC curves, with analyses run in R 3.5.3. TCRdb reanalyzed the raw reads on its own, using fastp at Q25 for trimming and MiXCR for clone calling, and kept in-frame beta chains. Duplicate CDR3 protein sequences are folded into a single record with the most common DNA and genes. The V and J calls follow TCRdb's processing rather than the paper's. For this sample there are around 56,000 distinct CDR3 sequences; around a quarter appear just once. Of the sample, around 8% falls within the top ten clones.

All patients had node-negative disease on CT and PET/CT, and none had a history of other malignancies or had previously received chemotherapy or radiotherapy. At each of two time points, 4.5 to 7 milliliters of peripheral venous blood were collected in EDTA tubes. PBMCs were isolated by Ficoll-Paque Plus density-gradient centrifugation. Immediately after collection, samples were stored at -80 degrees C until analysis. Reading the germline V gene (reference sequence) gives CDR1 DFQATT and CDR2 SNEGSKA. The CDR3 goes from the cysteine to the phenylalanine over 13 residues. The sequence is cut down to CDR3 DNA, 39 bases in frame from base 1. Comment on this clonotype: Its antigen target is currently unknown. Germline and junction disagree at one end, which may indicate a read error.

This TCR came from a donor over 45 with non-small cell lung cancer. Source: PBMCs, taken before or after stereotactic body radiation therapy (not recorded which). The V and J segments used are TRBV20-1 and TRBJ2-1; tentative D gene TRBD2, with 6 bases matching. The CDR3 protein sequence reads: CIASVGGANEQFF. The nucleotide sequence is given as TGCATTGCTAGTGTCGGGGGTGCGAATGAGCAGTTCTTC.